This record looks at one TCR beta chain sequence and its context. The antigen it recognizes is unknown. No qualities accompany the bases; no much larger clone lies one base away. Trimming costs V 1 base and J 5 bases, and their ends lie 6 bases apart. Taken from cysteine to phenylalanine, the CDR3 has 13 residues. Only the CDR3 region is kept as DNA, spanning 39 bases read in frame from base 1. The germline V gene encodes CDR1 SEHNR and CDR2 FQNEAQ (reference sequence). This sample is drawn from a study of Ad26.COV2.S vaccination and SARS-CoV-2 variants (dated by TCRdb to the early 2020s). Describing the broader study: TCRbeta repertoire sequencing served as the tool for gauging how specific and how broad the SARS-CoV-2-reactive T cell receptors were following Ad26.COV2.S vaccination. A total of around 32 samples were included in the TCR-sequenced set, comprising some 20 Ad26.COV2.S vaccine recipients, 5 placebo recipients and 8 SARS-CoV-2 convalescent individuals.

The sample's time point label is to be understood as: individuals recovered from natural SARS-CoV-2 infection. The full study reports these points: The authors noted that the TCR breadth and depth analyses may have underestimated total T cell responses. Compared with placebo recipients, Ad26.COV2.S recipients showed higher spike-specific TCR breadth (P = 0.0014). Non-spike TCR breadth was comparable between vaccine and placebo recipients, consistent with the vaccine containing only spike. After vaccination, spike-specific CD8+ and CD4+ T cell responses were reported to show substantial breadth.

TCRbeta CDR3 regions were sequenced with the immunoSEQ Assay. After extraction, genomic DNA underwent amplification by bias-controlled multiplex PCR, followed by high-throughput sequencing. In the original analysis: To quantify the absolute abundance of each unique TCRbeta CDR3 region, sequences were collapsed and filtered. Usable DNA was measured by amplifying reference genes present in all nucleated cells, and TCRbeta template counts were normalized to that usable DNA to estimate T cell fraction. Repertoire TCRs were annotated as SARS-CoV-2-specific when V gene, CDR3 amino acid sequence and J gene were exactly matched to a known reactive TCR set. The reference SARS-CoV-2 TCR set was obtained from MIRA and was filtered for enrichment in COVID-19-positive ImmuneCODE repertoires, whereby public or cross-reactive TCRs were removed. Drawing on the MIRA antigens, annotated TCRs were analysed further at the level of specific ORF or position within ORF. Breadth was defined as annotated unique rearrangements over total unique productive rearrangements; depth was the summed frequency of those rearrangements. Two-sided Wilcoxon rank-sum tests were used to compare TCR breadth between groups. Imported from immuneACCESS, the table was reduced by TCRdb to in-frame sequences with V and J called. These copies leave out some clones; in studies compared against another copy, an unresolved V gene accounts for under half, and the cause of the remainder is not known. V, J and clone size were drawn from that table, and D and trimming were deduced from the DNA. Across this sample there are roughly 100,000 clones, with around three quarters seen only once. The ten most abundant clones make up 15% to 20% of the sample.

The sample in question was peripheral blood, obtained after recovery from COVID-19. This receptor was obtained from a human donor who had recovered from COVID-19. The rearrangement joined TRBV7-9 to TRBJ1-5, with no confidently assigned D gene. The nucleotide sequence is TGTGCCAGCAGCTTAGGGGCAGATCAGCCCCAGCATTTT. Its coded protein is CASSLGADQPQHF.